The clone carrying this T cell receptor beta chain showed up just a few times. What it binds is unknown. Individual cDNA molecules received unique molecular identifiers. TCRdb analysed the 5' RACE reads with MiXCR anew, one entry per CDR3 protein. Of about 43,000 distinct CDR3 sequences listed, approximately 11% are singletons. The data were obtained in a study of early T cells in non-severe SARS-CoV-2 infection. In the study overall: Sequenced bulk RNA came from whole blood that was unsorted, and chains were unpaired. Whole-study findings and limits: Missing private and CD4 specificities, VDJdb matching favored anti-spike CD8 responses.

Trimming cost V 2 bases and J 0 bases, with 10 bases left between them. This CDR3 region has 15 residues. Sequences were obtained from whole blood. This TCR was recovered from an adult who was a healthcare worker with PCR-confirmed SARS-CoV-2 infection or an uninfected control (not recorded which). V is TRBV12-3 or TRBV12-4 and J is TRBJ1-1, with a weak D call TRBD1 (5 bases). DNA for the CDR3: TGTGCCAGCAGTTTATCGGGCAGGGTGAACACTGAAGCTTTCTTT. It codes for CASSLSGRVNTEAFF.